This T cell receptor (beta chain) appears in the sequencing data of a study of cytomegalovirus exposure and HLA in healthy donors. Generated by immunoSEQ multiplex PCR, the TCRdb table keeps only in-frame clones and is missing some. Counted here are 300,000 to 400,000 clones, 88% occurring once; the ten biggest clones make up around 0.96%. From germline, CDR1 is SGHRS and CDR2 YFSETQ. This CDR3 is built from 15 residues. V was pared by 0 bases and J by 4 bases, with 13 bases between. This clonotype originated in a man in his thirties or forties in good health and CMV-seronegative. The V call is TRBV5-1, the J call TRBJ1-1; possibly TRBD1 for D (5 bases). Sequenced material: PBMCs. The CDR3 DNA follows: TGCGCCAGCAGCTTGGTGACAGTGGGTGGCACTGAAGCTTTCTTT. It codes for CASSLVTVGGTEAFF. The complete variable domain, with remaining parts taken from reference TRBV5-1 and TRBJ1-1, reads KAGVTQTPRYLIKTRGQQVTLSCSPISGHRSVSWYQQTPGQGLQFLFEYFSETQRNKGNFPGRFSGRQFSNSRSEMNVSTLELGDSALYLCASSLVTVGGTEAFFGQGTRLTVV.